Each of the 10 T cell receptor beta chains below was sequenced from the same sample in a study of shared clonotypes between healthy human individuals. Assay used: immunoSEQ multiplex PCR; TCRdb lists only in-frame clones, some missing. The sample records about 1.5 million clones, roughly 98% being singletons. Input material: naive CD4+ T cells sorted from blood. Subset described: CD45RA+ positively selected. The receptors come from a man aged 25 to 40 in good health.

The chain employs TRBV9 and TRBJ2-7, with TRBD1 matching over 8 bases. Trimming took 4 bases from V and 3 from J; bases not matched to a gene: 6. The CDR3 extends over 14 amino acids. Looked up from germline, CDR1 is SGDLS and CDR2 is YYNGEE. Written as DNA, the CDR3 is TGTGCCAGCAGCCCTCGGGACAGGAACTACGAGCAGTACTTC. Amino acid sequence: CASSPRDRNYEQYF.

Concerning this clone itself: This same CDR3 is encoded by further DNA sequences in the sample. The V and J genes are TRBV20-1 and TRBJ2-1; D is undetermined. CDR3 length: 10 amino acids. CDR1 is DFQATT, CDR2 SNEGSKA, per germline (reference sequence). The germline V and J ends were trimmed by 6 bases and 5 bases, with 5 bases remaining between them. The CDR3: CSANNNEQFF. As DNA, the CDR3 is TGCAGTGCAAACAACAATGAGCAGTTCTTC.

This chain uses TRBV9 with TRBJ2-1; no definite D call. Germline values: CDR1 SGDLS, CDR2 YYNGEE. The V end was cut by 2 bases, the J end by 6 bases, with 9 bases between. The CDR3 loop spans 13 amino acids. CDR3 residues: CASSVRIGNEQFF. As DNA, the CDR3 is TGTGCCAGCAGCGTCCGAATCGGCAATGAGCAGTTCTTC.

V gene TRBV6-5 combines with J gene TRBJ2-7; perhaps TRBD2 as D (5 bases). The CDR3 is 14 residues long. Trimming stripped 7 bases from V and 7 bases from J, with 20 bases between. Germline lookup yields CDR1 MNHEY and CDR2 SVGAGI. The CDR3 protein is CASKPSPFSLEQYF. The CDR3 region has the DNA TGTGCCAGCAAGCCTAGCCCTTTTTCACTAGAGCAGTACTTC.

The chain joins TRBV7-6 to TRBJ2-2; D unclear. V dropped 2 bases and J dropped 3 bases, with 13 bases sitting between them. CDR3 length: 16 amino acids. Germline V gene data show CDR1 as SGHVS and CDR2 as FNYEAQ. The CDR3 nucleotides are TGTGCCAGCAGCTTACTAGGTAGTGGTGACACCGGGGAGCTGTTTTTT. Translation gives CASSLLGSGDTGELFF.

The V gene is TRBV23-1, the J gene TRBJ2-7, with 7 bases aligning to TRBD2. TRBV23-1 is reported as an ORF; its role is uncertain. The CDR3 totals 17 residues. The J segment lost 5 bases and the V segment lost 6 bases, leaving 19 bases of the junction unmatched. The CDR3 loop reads CASSEVSGCGSGNEQYF. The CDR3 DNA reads TGCGCCAGCAGCGAAGTATCAGGTTGCGGGAGCGGCAACGAGCAGTACTTC.

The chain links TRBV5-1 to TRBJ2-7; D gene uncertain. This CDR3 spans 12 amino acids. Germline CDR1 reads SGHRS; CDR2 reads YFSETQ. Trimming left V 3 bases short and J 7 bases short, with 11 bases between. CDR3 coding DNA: TGCGCCAGCAGCTACGGAGAACGGGAGCAGTACTTC. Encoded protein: CASSYGEREQYF. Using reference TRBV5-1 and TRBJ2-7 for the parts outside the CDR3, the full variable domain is KAGVTQTPRYLIKTRGQQVTLSCSPISGHRSVSWYQQTPGQGLQFLFEYFSETQRNKGNFPGRFSGRQFSNSRSEMNVSTLELGDSALYLCASSYGEREQYFGPGTRLTVT.

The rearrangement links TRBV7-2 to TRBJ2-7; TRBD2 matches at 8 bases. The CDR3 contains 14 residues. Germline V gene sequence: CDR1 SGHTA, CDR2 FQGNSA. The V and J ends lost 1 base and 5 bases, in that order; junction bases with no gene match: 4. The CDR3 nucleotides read TGTGCCAGCAGCTTAGAACTAGCGGTTAACGAGCAGTACTTC. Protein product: CASSLELAVNEQYF.

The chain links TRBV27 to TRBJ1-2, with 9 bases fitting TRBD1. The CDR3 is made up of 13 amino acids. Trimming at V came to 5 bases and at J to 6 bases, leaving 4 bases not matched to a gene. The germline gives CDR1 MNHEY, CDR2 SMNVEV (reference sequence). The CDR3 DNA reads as TGTGCCAGCAGTCCACGGACAGGGGATGGCTACACCTTC. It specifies CASSPRTGDGYTF.

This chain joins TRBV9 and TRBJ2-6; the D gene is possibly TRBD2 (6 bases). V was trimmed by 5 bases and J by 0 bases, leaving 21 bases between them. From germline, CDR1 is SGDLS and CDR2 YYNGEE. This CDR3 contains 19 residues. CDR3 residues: CASSATPGGRSSGANVLTF. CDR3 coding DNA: TGTGCCAGCAGTGCGACCCCCGGGGGACGAAGCTCTGGGGCCAACGTCCTGACTTTC.